The entry below describes one T cell receptor (beta chain). Its antigen is still unknown. The sample comes from a study of T cell repertoires in cytomegalovirus infection. Germline V gives CDR1 SGHVS, CDR2 FNYEAQ. V dropped 5 bases and J dropped 2; count of bases not matched to a gene: 3. This CDR3 spans 14 amino acids. One entry per CDR3 protein, called by TCRdb with MiXCR from the reads. This table has approximately 100,000 distinct CDR3 sequences, roughly 40% appearing once. V is TRBV7-6 and J is TRBJ1-3, with TRBD1 matching over 7 bases. The source of this sequence is a human donor in good health (CMV status not recorded). Some clones in this sample may be carry-over from other donors' samples. The sample consisted of CD8+ T cells from cultured PBMCs, taken from culture after CMV antigen stimulation. The CDR3 sequence is CASSLQGPGNTIYF. The DNA for the CDR3 is TGTGCCAGCAGCCTACAGGGGCCTGGAAACACCATATATTTT.